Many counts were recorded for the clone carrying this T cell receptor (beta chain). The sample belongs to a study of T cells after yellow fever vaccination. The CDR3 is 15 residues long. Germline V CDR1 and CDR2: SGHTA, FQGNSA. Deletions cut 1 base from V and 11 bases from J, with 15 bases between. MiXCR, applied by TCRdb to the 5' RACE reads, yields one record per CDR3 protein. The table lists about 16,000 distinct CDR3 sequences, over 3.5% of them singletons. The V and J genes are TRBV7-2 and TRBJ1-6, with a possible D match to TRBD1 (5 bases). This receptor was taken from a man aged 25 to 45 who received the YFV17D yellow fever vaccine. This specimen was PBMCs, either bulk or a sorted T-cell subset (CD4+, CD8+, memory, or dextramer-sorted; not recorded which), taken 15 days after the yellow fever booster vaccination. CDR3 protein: CASSLDRPGATPLHF. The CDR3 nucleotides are TGTGCCAGCAGCTTAGACAGGCCCGGGGCTACACCCCTCCACTTT.